This T cell receptor (beta chain) derives from a study of T cells after yellow fever vaccination. Study in general: SMART-Seq v4 Ultra Low Input prepared libraries from low-cell fractions. Broader study findings: Post-booster samples contained most primary-vaccination clones (approximately 97% CD4, about 90% CD8). High-abundance clonotypes from the bulk population could contaminate FACS-sorted repertoires. Researchers report a weaker secondary response that nonetheless peaked faster, day 5 versus 15.

TCRdb reprocessed the 5' RACE reads with MiXCR, giving one entry per CDR3 protein. Counted here are roughly 300,000 distinct CDR3 sequences, roughly 8.6% occurring once; the ten biggest clones make up 17%. This clonotype has just a few counts. Its target is not known. There are 15 residues in the CDR3. The V and J ends lost 4 bases and 7 bases respectively, with 16 bases between them. Germline lookup yields CDR1 MNHEY and CDR2 SVGAGI. The sequenced sample was PBMCs, obtained roughly 47 days after the first yellow fever vaccination. This receptor was taken from a man younger than 35 who received the YFV17D yellow fever vaccine. V and J are TRBV6-5 and TRBJ2-2; D gene uncertain. The CDR3 protein is CASSSEISGGGELFF. The CDR3 DNA reads TGTGCCAGCAGTTCCGAGATTTCAGGTGGCGGGGAGCTGTTTTTT.